The clone carrying this T cell receptor (beta chain) was seen many times. These data are taken from a study of T cells in Graves' hyperthyroidism and ophthalmopathy. V trimming: 5 bases; J trimming: 2 bases; junction bases outside the gene matches: 3. The germline gives CDR1 MNHNS, CDR2 SASEGT. The CDR3 spans 13 residues. TCR beta CDR3 regions were amplified from RNA transcripts. The primer set for the first-round RT-PCR of the TCR CDR3 was HTBI. Via MiXCR, TCRdb re-called the multiplex PCR reads, giving one row per CDR3 protein. Found here are around 380,000 distinct CDR3 sequences, less than 15% of them singletons; the top ten hold more than 20%. Patients were aged 18 to 65, had disease duration under 2 months, and had newly diagnosed hyperthyroidism.

This clonotype originated in a man aged 25 to 40 with Graves' hyperthyroidism that later progressed to Graves' ophthalmopathy. Sequenced: blood. The chain joins TRBV6-1 to TRBJ2-7, with 7 nucleotides matching TRBD1. The CDR3 DNA sequence: TGTGCCAGCAGTCATGACAGGGCCTACGAGCAGTACTTC. Translating it yields CASSHDRAYEQYF.